This T cell receptor beta chain was sequenced during a study of cytomegalovirus exposure and HLA in healthy donors (dated by TCRdb to about 2017). Study-level background: An earlier analysis of about 560 of the donors reported roughly 300 Gb of sequence data and around 100 million unique TCR beta sequences obtained from about 170 million T cells. About 310 gigabases of sequencing data and some 85 million unique TCR sequences were included in an early release covering about 620 HLA-typed donors. The genetic ancestry cluster associated with self-reported Caucasian donors included around 76% of the approximately 430 genotyped donors. The study aimed to test whether cataloging public T cell receptors could reveal signatures of past pathogen exposure. The study profiled the T cell repertoires of hundreds of subjects by immunosequencing and related them to cytomegalovirus serostatus. In addition to the first cohort of roughly 700 subjects, a separate validation cohort of over 90 different subjects was used. High-throughput TCR immunosequencing, statistical association of individual TCRs with disease status, and machine learning were combined to predict cytomegalovirus infection status. To study patterns of TCR occurrence, a later analysis re-analyzed previously published TCR beta repertoires from 666 donors and added high-resolution HLA genotyping. Rather than drawing on any new phenotypic data, the later analysis identified candidate immune exposures from TCR beta sequences and the way those sequences occurred across donors. An earlier analysis of around 580 of the donors used high-throughput TCR beta sequencing to judge whether each TCR beta V gene segment behaved as functional or pseudogenic. Donor age, sex, ethnicity and CMV serostatus were compiled together with the repertoire data. In a later genetic analysis, genome-wide SNP genotypes for about 65% of the roughly 700 donors were used, and that subset was treated as a discovery cohort. All discovery cohort repertoires had been generated using a single sequencing platform. Class I and class II HLA loci were covered by the typing at four-digit resolution. The number of typed donors differed by locus: roughly 629-640 for A, B, C, DRB1 and DQB1; about 520 for DQA1; some 590 for DPA1; and roughly 470 for DPB1. Because of strong linkage in the cohort, five DR-DQ haplotypes were treated as single units for association and clustering. Among 350 to 400 genotyped donors of the cohort, an average of about 240,000 unique TCR beta nucleotide sequences were sequenced per donor, 15% to 20% of them non-productive.

Libraries were constructed by the immunoSEQ multiplex PCR assay. For the multiplex PCR, a mixture combining 60 forward primers for TCR Vbeta segments and 13 reverse primers for TCR Jbeta segments was used. A multiplex PCR assay on genomic DNA amplified the CDR3 region of rearranged TCR beta genes. The Illumina HiSeq System was used to sequence the amplified TCR beta libraries as 87-base-pair reads. On the study's bioinformatics: In a later analysis, 80 million or so unique TCR beta chains were counted across the 650 to 750 repertoires, and roughly 9.9 million of these chains were shared by at least two donors. A nearest-neighbor algorithm error-corrected the raw reads and collapsed the reads into unique sequences, merging closely related sequences to remove PCR and sequencing errors. CDR3 sequences were aligned to IMGT reference sequences to assign V, D and J gene segments. For a sequence to be retained, a match of at least six nucleotides was required to both a V gene segment and a J gene segment. A rearrangement was called productive if the CDR3 had no stop codons and remained in frame with V and J, and every other rearrangement was called non-productive. CDR3 was defined by IMGT convention, running from the second conserved V-encoded cysteine to the conserved J-encoded phenylalanine. In an earlier analysis of more than 550 of the donors, sequences lacking an unambiguous match to a single V gene segment were excluded. An earlier analysis of a few hundred of the donors called V segments functional above 56.7% productive rearrangements and segregating when the between-donor standard deviation exceeded 5%. A statistical classification framework was built to diagnose cytomegalovirus status from the catalog of TCR beta chain sequences. In a later analysis, V and J genes were assigned by comparing TCR nucleotide sequences against IMGT/GENE-DB human TR gene sequences. The TCRdist pipeline was used in a later analysis to assign CDR3 sequences and most-parsimonious VDJ recombination scenarios. A later analysis defined each TCR beta chain by its CDR3 amino acid sequence plus V-gene family, and excluded reads lacking a unique V-gene family. A later analysis removed 500 to 600 highly shared, low-generation-probability nucleotide sequences to deal with suspected cross-contamination and a sequencing artifact. For each public chain, a later analysis derived a clonal expansion index from normalized ranks of inferred template counts within each repertoire. A later analysis computed generation probabilities with a VDJ recombination model fitted to out-of-frame rearrangements, and checked the results against IGoR. In a later analysis, TCR-TCR, TCR-HLA and TCR-CMV co-occurrence was scored with hypergeometric tests, and a repertoire-size bias correction was applied to TCR pairs. To estimate false discovery rates, a later analysis permuted the HLA or CMV assignments 20 times. In a later analysis, co-occurring TCRs were grouped using DBSCAN, and TCRdist sequence similarity was added for clustering within HLA-allele-positive subsets. Repertoires with fewer than 30,000 or more than 120,000 public chains, plus five repertoires with anomalous nucleotide sharing, were excluded from co-occurrence clustering. TCRdb took this table from immuneACCESS and kept in-frame rearrangements with V and J called. Such tables lack part of the clones; where checked against another copy, unresolved V genes explain under half of the gap, and the rest is unexplained. V, J and clone size reflect that table, while D and trimming were determined from the DNA. The table for this sample records approximately 140,000 clones. The ten most abundant clones make up roughly 1.6% of the sample.

Paper-wide results and their limitations: A group of highly shared sequence variants was considered likely to be a technical artifact of the sequencing pipeline. A later analysis reported that several top co-occurrence clusters appeared linked to parvovirus B19, influenza, CMV and Epstein-Barr virus. A further reported finding was that TCR beta sequences accurately predicted the HLA-A and HLA-B alleles for most subjects in the first cohort. The authors suggested that the approach could potentially be generalized to other disease states and immunological phenotypes. In an earlier analysis of 500 to 650 of the donors, most TCR beta V segments appeared in productive rearrangements about 90% or about 30% of the time, broadly matching IMGT annotations. A later analysis found that TCR association rates varied across HLA loci, with DRB1 alleles showing the most associated TCRs and HLA-C alleles the fewest. Because some donors lacked HLA typing at each locus, the association tests relied only on the typed subset. A total of 150 to 200 TCR beta chains were listed by the study as associated with cytomegalovirus. Most CMV-associated TCR beta chains appeared to be HLA-restricted in a later analysis, and the HLA associations seemed to be driven largely by CMV exposure. In a later analysis, HLA-associated TCR beta chains showed more clonal expansion and lower generation probabilities than non-associated chains that were equally common. At a false discovery rate of 0.05, a later analysis linked under 20,000 TCR beta sequences to specific HLA alleles. Three of the identified cytomegalovirus-associated TCR beta chains were confirmed in vitro to be specific for cytomegalovirus antigens. While some public TCRs were present in many individuals, most TCR sequences turned up only very rarely across donors. Some IMGT-functional V segments, including TRBV6-2 and TRBV6-3, could not be told apart with the 87-base-pair reads, so those segments were excluded. Assigning TCR associations to individual alleles was difficult when HLA alleles, especially DR and DQ, strongly co-occurred. Linkage disequilibrium might explain the correlated functional status among segregating V segments, but an unknown experimental factor could not be excluded. The classifier was reported to diagnose cytomegalovirus status with high specificity and sensitivity in both the original cohort and the validation cohort. Roughly 15 rarely observed V segments, including chromosome 9 orphons, were excluded from the earlier analysis of about 500 of the donors because counts were too low. Roughly uniform sequencing depth across donors was assumed in presence/absence analyses, although this assumption may not hold. In a later genetic analysis, a missense DCLRE1C variant was associated with V-gene and J-gene trimming of TCR beta chains, and the association was replicated in an independent cohort. Only TCR beta chains were sequenced in this cohort, and the absence of alpha or paired-chain data limited detectable features. According to a later genetic analysis, donors in an Asian-associated ancestry cluster had fewer N-insertions in productive TCRs than the approximately 700-donor mean. For the cohort, immune exposure information was limited to CMV serostatus.

In total, 666 healthy bone marrow donors made up the cohort. Cohort members were all nominally healthy when sampled, although unrecorded immune exposures were likely present. The donor was CMV seronegative and was included in the group of 352 seronegative cohort members. Every donor gave a peripheral blood sample, and the peripheral blood mononuclear cells from that sample were used for TCR beta sequencing. Genomic DNA extraction from the blood cell samples was performed with the Qiagen DNeasy Blood Extraction Kit. Comment on this clone: The antigen this receptor binds is unknown.

Including the terminal cysteine and phenylalanine, the CDR3 comprises 15 residues. Only the CDR3 part of the read is kept: 45 bases, read in frame from the first base. Trimming costs V 6 bases and J 2 bases, and their ends lie 15 bases apart. Taken from the germline V gene, the CDR1 and CDR2 loops are ENHRY and SYGVKD. The sequencing sample was made of PBMCs. The clonotype comes from a woman between 40 and 55 years old in good health and CMV-seronegative. Rearrangement joined TRBV10-3 to TRBJ2-3; the D segment could be TRBD2, given 5 matching bases. The CDR3 amino acid sequence is: CAISLQRGPTDTQYF. The nucleotides read TGTGCCATCAGCTTACAGCGCGGGCCCACAGATACGCAGTATTTT.